The clone carrying this T cell receptor (beta chain) has only one observation. This sample was included in a study of Ad26.COV2.S vaccination and SARS-CoV-2 variants. Treatment given: approximately 18 received Ad26.COV2.S at low or high dose, single or two shots; several received placebo; per-sample allocation not given. At day 63 after the first vaccine or placebo injection, samples were drawn. Germline lookup yields CDR1 SGHAT and CDR2 FQNNGV. The CDR3 sequence is 14 residues long. Trimming pared 2 bases from V and 5 bases from J, leaving 11 bases between. Some clones are missing from TCRdb's copy, which holds only in-frame ones; the method was immunoSEQ multiplex PCR. The sample contains about 280,000 clones, around 87% of which appear only once.

The receptor's source is a person between 18 and 65 years old who received the Ad26.COV2.S COVID-19 vaccine or a placebo. The chain has TRBV11-2 and TRBJ2-3; a weak D match, TRBD2 (5 bases). The sample consisted of peripheral blood, taken in a trial of Ad26.COV2.S vaccine versus placebo. This CDR3 reads CASSLPIGIDTQYF. The CDR3 nucleotides read TGTGCCAGCAGCTTACCCATCGGGATAGATACGCAGTATTTT. Filled out from reference TRBV11-2 and TRBJ2-3, the complete variable domain reads EAGVAQSPRYKIIEKRQSVAFWCNPISGHATLYWYQQILGQGPKLLIQFQNNGVVDDSQLPKDRFSAERLKGVDSTLKIQPAKLEDSAVYLCASSLPIGIDTQYFGPGTRLTVL.